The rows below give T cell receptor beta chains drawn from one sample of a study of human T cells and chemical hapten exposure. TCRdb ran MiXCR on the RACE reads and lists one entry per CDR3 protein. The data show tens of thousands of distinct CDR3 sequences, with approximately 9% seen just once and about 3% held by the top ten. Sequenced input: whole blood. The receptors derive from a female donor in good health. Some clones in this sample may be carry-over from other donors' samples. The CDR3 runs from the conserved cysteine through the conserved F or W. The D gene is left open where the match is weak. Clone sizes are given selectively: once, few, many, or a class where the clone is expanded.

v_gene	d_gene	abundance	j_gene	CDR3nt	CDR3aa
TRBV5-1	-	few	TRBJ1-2	TGCGCCAGCAGTATTTTACAGGGTACCAGTGGCTACACCTTC	CASSILQGTSGYTF
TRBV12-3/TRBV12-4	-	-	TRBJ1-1	TGTGCCAGCAGCACCGCCGGGACTGAAGCTTTCTTT	CASSTAGTEAFF
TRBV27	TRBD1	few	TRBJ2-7	TGTGCCAGCAGTTTAGAGACAGGGTCCATCTACGAGCAGTACTTC	CASSLETGSIYEQYF
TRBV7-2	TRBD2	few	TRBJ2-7	TGTGCCAGCAGCTTCGGGACTAGCGGCACCTACGAGCAGTACTTC	CASSFGTSGTYEQYF
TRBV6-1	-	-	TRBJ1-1	TGTGCCAACTCAGGGCCGGTGGACACTGAAGCTTTCTTT	CANSGPVDTEAFF
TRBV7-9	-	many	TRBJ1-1	TGTGCCAGCACCCAGGGTAACACTGAAGCTTTCTTT	CASTQGNTEAFF
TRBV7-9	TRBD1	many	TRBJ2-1	TGTGCCAGCCAGGGGGCCGATGAGCAGTTCTTC	CASQGADEQFF
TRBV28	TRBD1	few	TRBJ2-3	TGTGCCAGCCCCCGCCCGGGACAGCGAAGCACAGATACGCAGTATTTT	CASPRPGQRSTDTQYF
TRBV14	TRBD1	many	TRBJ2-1	TGTGCCAGCAGCCAAGATACTAAATCAGGGGGCGTTAGGGATGAGCAGTTCTTC	CASSQDTKSGGVRDEQFF
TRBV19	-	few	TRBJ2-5	TGTGCCAGTAGTATTAGGTCAGGGAGGTACCAAGAGACCCAGTACTTC	CASSIRSGRYQETQYF
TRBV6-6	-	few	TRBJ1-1	TGTGCCAGCAGTTACGGGGGTCCCACTGAAGCTTTCTTT	CASSYGGPTEAFF
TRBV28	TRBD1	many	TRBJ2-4	TGTGCCAGCAGTCCGTGGACAGGCCCCAAAAACATTCAGTACTTC	CASSPWTGPKNIQYF
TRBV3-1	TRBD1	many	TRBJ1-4	TGTGCCAGCAGCCTCCGGGACAGGGGGCTTGGTGAAAAACTGTTTTTT	CASSLRDRGLGEKLFF
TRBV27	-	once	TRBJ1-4	TGTGCCAGCAGTTTATCACCCAGTGCAACTAATGAAAAACTGTTTTTT	CASSLSPSATNEKLFF
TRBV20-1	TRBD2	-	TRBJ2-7	TGCAGTGCTAGTACTAGCGGACACGACTACGAGCAGTACTTC	CSASTSGHDYEQYF
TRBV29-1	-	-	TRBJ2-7	TGCAGCGTTGTTTTTAGGGATCGCTACGAGCAGTACTTC	CSVVFRDRYEQYF
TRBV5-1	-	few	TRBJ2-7	TGCGCCAGCAGCCACCCCGATCGAGCCTACGAGCAGTACTTC	CASSHPDRAYEQYF
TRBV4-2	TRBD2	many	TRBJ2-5	TGTGCCAGCAGCCCAGGGACTGCAGTTAGCGGGGATTACCAAGAGACCCAGTACTTC	CASSPGTAVSGDYQETQYF
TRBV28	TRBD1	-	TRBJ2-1	TGTGCCAGCAGTTTAGGGCAGGGGGCGGATGAGCAGTTCTTC	CASSLGQGADEQFF
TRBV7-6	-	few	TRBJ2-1	TGTGCCAGCAGCTCAGGACAGGAGCAGTTCTTC	CASSSGQEQFF
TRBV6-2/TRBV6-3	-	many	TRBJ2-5	TGTGCCAGCGAAATTGGGGGGAGCCAAGAGACCCAGTACTTC	CASEIGGSQETQYF
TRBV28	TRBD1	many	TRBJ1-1	TGTGCCAGTCGTCAACAGGGGTATGGTGAAGCTTTCTTT	CASRQQGYGEAFF
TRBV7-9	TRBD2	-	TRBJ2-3	TGTGCCAGCAGCACGGGGACTAGCGGGTTCACAGATACGCAGTATTTT	CASSTGTSGFTDTQYF
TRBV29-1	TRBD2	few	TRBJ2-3	TGCAGCGTTGAGGGGACTACCACAGATACGCAGTATTTT	CSVEGTTTDTQYF
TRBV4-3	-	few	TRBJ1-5	TGCGCCAGCAGTGTTGACGGCAATCAGCCCCAGCATTTT	CASSVDGNQPQHF
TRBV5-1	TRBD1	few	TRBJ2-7	TGCGCCAGCAGCTTGGGACAGGGGCACTACGAGCAGTACTTC	CASSLGQGHYEQYF
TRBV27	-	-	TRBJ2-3	TGTGCCACTCTCTCGGGGGAGGAATCCACAGATACGCAGTATTTT	CATLSGEESTDTQYF
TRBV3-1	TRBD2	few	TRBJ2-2	TGTGCCAGCTTATCGCGGGGGTTAAACACCGGGGAGCTGTTTTTT	CASLSRGLNTGELFF
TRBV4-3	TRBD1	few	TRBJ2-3	TGCGCCAGCAGCCGAGGACAGGGGTGGTATACGCAGTATTTT	CASSRGQGWYTQYF
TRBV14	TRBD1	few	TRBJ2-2	TGTGCCAGCAGCGGACAGGTCACCGGGGAGCTGTTTTTT	CASSGQVTGELFF
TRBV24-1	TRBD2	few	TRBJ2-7	TGTGCCACCAGTGCCCCCGGGACTAACGAGCAGTACTTC	CATSAPGTNEQYF
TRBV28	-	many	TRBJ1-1	TGTGCCAGCAGTTCGGACGCTGAAGCTTTCTTT	CASSSDAEAFF
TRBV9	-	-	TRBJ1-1	TGTGCCAGCAGCGTAGAAGGGGGAACTGAAGCTTTCTTT	CASSVEGGTEAFF
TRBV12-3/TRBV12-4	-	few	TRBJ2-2	TGTGCCAGCAGCCCCCTACAGGGATCCACCGGGGAGCTGTTTTTT	CASSPLQGSTGELFF
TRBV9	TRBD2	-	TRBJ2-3	TGTGCCAGCAGCGGGGCCTGGGACTACCACCCAGATACGCAGTATTTT	CASSGAWDYHPDTQYF
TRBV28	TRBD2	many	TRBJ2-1	TGTGCCAGCAGTTCACCGGGACTAGCGGGACGGCCCTGGAACAATGAGCAGTTCTTC	CASSSPGLAGRPWNNEQFF
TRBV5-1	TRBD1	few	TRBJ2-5	TGCGCCAGCAGCTTATGGGACAGGGGAGAGACCCAGTACTTC	CASSLWDRGETQYF
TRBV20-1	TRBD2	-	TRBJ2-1	TGCAGTGCTAGCCGGTTTGGGACTAGCGGGAGGCAGTCCTACAATGAGCAGTTCTTC	CSASRFGTSGRQSYNEQFF
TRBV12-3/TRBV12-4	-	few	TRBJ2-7	TGTGCCAGCAGTTCAGGGGAACGGGGGCCGAAATTC	CASSSGERGPKF
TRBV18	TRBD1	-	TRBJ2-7	TGTGCCAGCTCACCGAGCACAGGGGAGTACTACGAGCAGTACTTC	CASSPSTGEYYEQYF
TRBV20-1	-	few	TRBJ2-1	TGCAGTGCTATTTGGGCTCCCTCCGGGGAGCAGTTCTTC	CSAIWAPSGEQFF
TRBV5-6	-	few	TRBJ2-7	TGTGCCAGCAGCGGGGACGGATCAACCTACGAGCAGTACTTC	CASSGDGSTYEQYF
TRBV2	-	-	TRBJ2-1	TGTGCCAGCAGCACGAGCCCGGGACTCTGGGGCTACAATGAGCAGTTCTTC	CASSTSPGLWGYNEQFF
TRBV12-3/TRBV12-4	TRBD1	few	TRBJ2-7	TGTGCCAGCAGTTTCTCCTTGGGACAGGGGGGGTACGAGCAGTACTTC	CASSFSLGQGGYEQYF
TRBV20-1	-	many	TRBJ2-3	TGCAGTGCTAGAGATGTCGGGACAGATACGCAGTATTTT	CSARDVGTDTQYF
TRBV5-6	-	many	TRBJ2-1	TGTGCCAGCAGCTTGCGTATCGCCGGGGAGCAGTTCTTC	CASSLRIAGEQFF
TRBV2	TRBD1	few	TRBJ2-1	TGTGCCAGCAGAGACAGGGTGAATGAGCAGTTCTTC	CASRDRVNEQFF
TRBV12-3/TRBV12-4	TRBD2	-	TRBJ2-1	TGTGCCAGCAGTCGATCTGCGCCGCTAGCGGGAGTCTACAATGAGCAGTTCTTC	CASSRSAPLAGVYNEQFF
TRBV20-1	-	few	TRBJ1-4	TGCAGTGCTACCCTCATGGGCGCTAATGAAAAACTGTTTTTT	CSATLMGANEKLFF
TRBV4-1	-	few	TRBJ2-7	TGCGCCAGCAGCCAAGAGGGCGAGCAGTACTTC	CASSQEGEQYF
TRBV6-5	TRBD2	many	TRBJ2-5	TGTGCCAGCAGAGGAGCGGGAGGGGACGAGACCCAGTACTTC	CASRGAGGDETQYF
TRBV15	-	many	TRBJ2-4	TGTGCCACCAGCGAGACTAACTACGCCAAAAACATTCAGTACTTC	CATSETNYAKNIQYF
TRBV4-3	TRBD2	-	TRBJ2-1	TGCGCCAGCAGCCAAGATATCAGCGGGAGGGAGGAGGAGCAGTTCTTC	CASSQDISGREEEQFF
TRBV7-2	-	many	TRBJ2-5	TGTGCCAGCAGCTTAGGCCGCCCCCAGTACTTC	CASSLGRPQYF
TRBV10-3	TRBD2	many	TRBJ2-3	TGTGCCATCAGTGTGACGGGAGGAAGCACAGATACGCAGTATTTT	CAISVTGGSTDTQYF